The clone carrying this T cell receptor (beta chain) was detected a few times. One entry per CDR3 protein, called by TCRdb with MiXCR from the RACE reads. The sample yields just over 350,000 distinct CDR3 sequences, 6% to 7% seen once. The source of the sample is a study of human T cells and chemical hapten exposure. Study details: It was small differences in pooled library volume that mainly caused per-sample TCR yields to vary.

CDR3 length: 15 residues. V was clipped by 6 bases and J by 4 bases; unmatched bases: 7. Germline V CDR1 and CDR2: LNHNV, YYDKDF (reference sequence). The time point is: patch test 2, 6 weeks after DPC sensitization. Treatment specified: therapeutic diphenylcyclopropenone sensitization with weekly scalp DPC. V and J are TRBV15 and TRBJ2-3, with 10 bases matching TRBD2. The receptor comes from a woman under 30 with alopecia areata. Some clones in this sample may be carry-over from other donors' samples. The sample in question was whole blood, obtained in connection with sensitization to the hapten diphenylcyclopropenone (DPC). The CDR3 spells CATRAGGFEADTQYF. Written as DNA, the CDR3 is TGTGCCACCAGAGCGGGGGGGTTCGAGGCAGATACGCAGTATTTT.